Sequencing of this T cell receptor beta chain was carried out in a study of OX40 agonist ivuxolimab in advanced cancers. On the study more broadly: Eligibility rules accepted prior anti-PD-1, anti-PD-L1 or anti-CTLA-4 therapy, and 35% to 45% had some. Study-level results: CD4+ T cells averaged fewer expanded clones than CD8+ T cells. At 0.1 to 3.0 mg/kg and by week 6, CD4+ and CD8+ T cells in the blood had expanded clonally. The antigen specificity of the peripheral T cells (those that were expanded) was not determined.

The method was immunoSEQ multiplex PCR; TCRdb's version includes in-frame clones alone and lacks a portion of them. The sample includes 95,000 or so clones, about 92% of them seen just once. V lost 7 bases and J lost 0, with 13 bases in between. Germline V gene lookup returns CDR1 MNHEY and CDR2 SVGAGI. There are 15 residues in the CDR3. A note on this clone: Its antigen remains unknown.

V and J are TRBV6-5 and TRBJ1-5; D gene uncertain. Sequencing was performed on CD4+ or CD8+ T cells sorted from blood, taken in a trial of the OX40 agonist ivuxolimab. The clonotype was recovered from an adult with an advanced solid tumor such as melanoma, head and neck, liver or kidney cancer. This CDR3 is CASTAEPYSNQPQHF. CDR3 in DNA: TGTGCCAGCACCGCGGAACCCTATAGCAATCAGCCCCAGCATTTT.